This T cell receptor beta chain was identified during a study of blood T cell repertoires in COVID-19. Study at large: Acute-phase and convalescent COVID-19 samples originated in the United States, Italy and Spain. In each case, the material was cDNA or gDNA derived from T cells, B-cell-depleted T cells, or PBMCs.

The CDR3 extends over 15 amino acids. The V and J ends lost 4 bases and 1 base, in that order; junction bases with no gene match: 4. Per germline, CDR1 LGHDT and CDR2 YNNKEL (reference sequence). In the source study's methods: Reference gene primers were amplified, and this amplification served to estimate nucleated cell counts. Some clones are missing from TCRdb's copy, which holds only in-frame ones; the method was immunoSEQ multiplex PCR. V and J calls and clone size are given by that table; D and trimming were obtained from the DNA. The table has around 380,000 clones, 87% seen once. Cohorts were based on clinical histories the participants reported.

The J gene is TRBJ1-1, the V gene TRBV3-1 (or the pseudogene TRBV3-2), with 9 bases fitting TRBD1. The material sequenced was PBMCs or T cells enriched from blood (not recorded which). This sequence originates from a man in his thirties or forties who had recovered from COVID-19. The CDR3 sequence: CASSPTGGANTEAFF. Written as DNA, the CDR3 is TGTGCCAGCAGCCCGACAGGGGGGGCGAACACTGAAGCTTTCTTT.